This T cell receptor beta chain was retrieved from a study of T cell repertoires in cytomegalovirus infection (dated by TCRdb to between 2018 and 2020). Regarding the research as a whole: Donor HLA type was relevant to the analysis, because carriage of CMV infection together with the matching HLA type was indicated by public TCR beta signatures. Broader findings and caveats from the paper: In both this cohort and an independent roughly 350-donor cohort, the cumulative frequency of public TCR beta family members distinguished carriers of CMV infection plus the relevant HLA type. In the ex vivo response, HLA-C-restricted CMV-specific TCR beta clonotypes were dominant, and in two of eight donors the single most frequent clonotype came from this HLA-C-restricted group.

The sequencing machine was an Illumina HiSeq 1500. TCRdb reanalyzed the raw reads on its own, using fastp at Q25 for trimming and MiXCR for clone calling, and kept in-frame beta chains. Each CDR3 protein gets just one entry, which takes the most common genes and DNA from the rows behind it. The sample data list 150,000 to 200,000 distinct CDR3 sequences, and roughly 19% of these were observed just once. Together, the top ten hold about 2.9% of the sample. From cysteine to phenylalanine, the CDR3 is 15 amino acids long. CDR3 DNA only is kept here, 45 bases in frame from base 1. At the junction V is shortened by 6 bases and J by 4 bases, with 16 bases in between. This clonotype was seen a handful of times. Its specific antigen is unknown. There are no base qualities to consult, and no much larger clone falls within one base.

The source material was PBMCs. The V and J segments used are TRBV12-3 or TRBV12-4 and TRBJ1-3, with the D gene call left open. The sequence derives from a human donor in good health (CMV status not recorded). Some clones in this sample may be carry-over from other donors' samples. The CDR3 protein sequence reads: CASRDGDLGGNTIYF. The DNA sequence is TGTGCCAGCAGGGACGGAGACCTAGGAGGAAACACCATATATTTT.